Below are 20 T cell receptor beta chains sequenced from a single sample in a study of beta chain features in type 1 diabetes. General study findings and limits: All four CD4+ subsets of Type 1 diabetes patients contained TCRB CDR3s that were moderately but significantly shorter.

Their antigens are not known. Expressed TCRB transcripts got sequenced, as all isolated RNA was reverse transcribed. The repertoire was sequenced with immunoSEQ multiplex PCR; TCRdb's copy has only in-frame clones and lacks some. This table holds around 150,000 clones, around 8.6% found once. The sample was central memory CD4+ T cells from blood. Source of these receptors: a woman aged 18-29 years with type 1 diabetes.

This clone was detected a few times. V is TRBV2 and J is TRBJ1-5, with a possible D match to TRBD1 (6 bases). Germline-derived CDR1 and CDR2 are SNHLY and FYNNEI. The ends were cut back, 1 base at V and 4 bases at J, with 11 bases in the middle. The CDR3 is 15 residues long. This CDR3 is CASSEESTGNQPQHF. The DNA for the CDR3 is TGTGCCAGCAGTGAAGAATCGACAGGTAATCAGCCCCAGCATTTT.

The V and J genes are TRBV29-1 and TRBJ1-4; D unresolved. V lost 4 bases, J lost 10 bases, and 19 bases lay in between. The V gene's germline CDR1 is SQVTM and CDR2 ANQGSEA. The CDR3 is 14 residues long. The CDR3 spells CSVGSGPPSGKLFF. The CDR3 DNA reads as TGCAGCGTTGGGTCAGGCCCGCCCTCCGGAAAACTGTTTTTT.

This clone was detected only a few times. The chain has TRBV28 and TRBJ1-4; TRBD1 matches 8 bases. Germline trimming cut 8 bases from V and 2 bases from J; bases unmatched to any gene: 13. The CDR3 consists of 17 residues. Germline V gene sequence: CDR1 MDHEN, CDR2 SYDVKM. The CDR3 spells CASGAPGQASTNEKLFF. CDR3 sequence (DNA): TGTGCCAGCGGGGCTCCGGGACAGGCCTCGACTAATGAAAAACTGTTTTTT.

V usage is TRBV7-3 and J usage is TRBJ2-1; D unresolved. CDR3 length: 14 amino acids. Trimming shortened V by 2 bases and J by 5 bases, and 10 bases separated the two germline ends. Germline V CDR1 and CDR2: SGHTA, FQGTGA. The CDR3 is CASSLSSRNNEQFF. In nucleotides, the CDR3 is TGTGCCAGCAGCTTATCATCGCGGAACAATGAGCAGTTCTTC.

The chain recombines TRBV9 with TRBJ2-3; the match to TRBD1 covers 10 bases. Germline lookup yields CDR1 SGDLS and CDR2 YYNGEE. CDR3 size: 15 residues. After removal of 3 bases from V and 4 bases from J, the junction contained 5 bases not matched to a gene. The CDR3 spells CASSAGDRGSDTQYF. In DNA form, the CDR3 reads TGTGCCAGCAGCGCGGGGGACAGGGGATCAGATACGCAGTATTTT.

Many counts were recorded for this clone. The rearrangement uses TRBV29-1 and TRBJ2-7, with 8 bases matching TRBD1. CDR3 size: 14 residues. In germline, CDR1 is SQVTM, CDR2 ANQGSEA. V trimming: 6 bases; J trimming: 0 bases; junction bases outside the gene matches: 7. The CDR3 reads CSVSQGAHSYEQYF. As DNA, the CDR3 is TGCAGCGTCTCCCAGGGGGCCCACTCCTACGAGCAGTACTTC.

The table lists this clone with a few counts. This chain connects TRBV5-4 to TRBJ2-6, with D perhaps TRBD2 (5 bases). The CDR3 is made up of 15 amino acids. The germline V and J ends were trimmed by 5 bases and 0 bases, with 9 bases remaining between them. The germline CDR1 and CDR2 sequences are SGHNT and YYREEE (reference sequence). This chain's CDR3 is CASSLRASGANVLTF. The CDR3 coding sequence is TGTGCCAGCAGTCTGAGGGCCTCTGGGGCCAACGTCCTGACTTTC.

The V call is TRBV10-3, the J call TRBJ2-7, with 9 bases matching TRBD2. The junction had 4 bases not matched to a gene; V was cut back by 9 bases and J by 4 bases. The CDR3 covers 12 residues. The germline CDR1 and CDR2 sequences are ENHRY and SYGVKD. CDR3 bases: TGTGCCATTAGCGGGAGTCGGTACGAGCAGTACTTC. This gives the protein CAISGSRYEQYF.

This clone appeared a few times. The chain carries TRBV15 and TRBJ2-6, with D perhaps TRBD1 (5 bases). V was shortened by 4 bases and J by 0 bases, with 13 bases between the two germline ends. CDR1 LNHNV and CDR2 YYDKDF come from the germline V gene (reference sequence). This CDR3 is built from 17 residues. Here the CDR3 reads CATSIRKTASGANVLTF. In DNA form, the CDR3 reads TGTGCCACCAGCATCCGGAAGACAGCCTCTGGGGCCAACGTCCTGACTTTC.

This clone appeared a few times. This CDR3 is CASSNLGSNEQFF. CDR3 DNA sequence: TGCGCCAGCAGCAACCTAGGCAGCAATGAGCAGTTCTTC. The chain carries TRBV5-1 and TRBJ2-1; D is uncertain. Germline assignment: CDR1 SGHRS and CDR2 YFSETQ. Trimming stripped 4 bases from V and 6 bases from J, with 11 bases between. The CDR3 length is 13 residues.

This chain joins TRBV5-6 and TRBJ2-3, with 11 bases aligning to TRBD2. CDR3 length: 15 residues. CDR1 SGHDT and CDR2 YYEEEE come from the germline V gene. V dropped 1 base and J dropped 5; count of bases not matched to a gene: 3. In nucleotides, the CDR3 is TGTGCCAGCAGCTTGACTAGCGGGGGAGAAGATACGCAGTATTTT. Translated: CASSLTSGGEDTQYF.

This clone was observed a few times. CDR3 sequence reads: CASSLVLAGGWRGETQYF. For the CDR3, the DNA is TGTGCCAGCAGCTTAGTGCTAGCGGGAGGTTGGAGGGGGGAGACCCAGTACTTC. V is TRBV11-2 and J is TRBJ2-5; TRBD2 matches at 11 bases. CDR3 length: 18 residues. Germline values: CDR1 SGHAT, CDR2 FQNNGV. After removal of 1 base from V and 5 bases from J, the junction contained 12 bases not matched to a gene.

This clone was counted between two and nine times. The chain carries TRBV7-2 and TRBJ2-7; tentatively, D is TRBD2 (7 bases). The CDR3 spans 15 residues. Germline values: CDR1 SGHTA, CDR2 FQGNSA. Trimming cost V 4 bases and J 3 bases, with 16 bases left between them. CDR3 region: CASSSGLGGGYEQYF. The CDR3 DNA sequence: TGTGCCAGCAGCTCCGGACTAGGGGGGGGCTACGAGCAGTACTTC.

This clone was seen only a few times. The chain links TRBV19 to TRBJ1-2; D is perhaps TRBD1 (6 bases). Germline V gene lookup returns CDR1 LNHDA and CDR2 SQIVND (reference sequence). V was clipped by 6 bases and J by 4 bases, with 15 bases between them. The CDR3 length is 14 residues. CDR3 sequence: CASSLGQTFYGYTF. The CDR3 coding sequence is TGTGCCAGTAGCCTCGGACAGACTTTCTATGGCTACACCTTC.

The chain is built from TRBV4-1 and TRBJ2-7, with TRBD2 identical over 8 bases. Trimming took 4 bases from V and 4 from J; bases not matched to a gene: 9. The CDR3 extends over 15 amino acids. Germline values: CDR1 MGHRA, CDR2 YSYEKL. The chain's CDR3 is CASSREAGVSYEQYF. The DNA of the CDR3 is TGCGCCAGCAGCCGAGAAGCGGGAGTATCATACGAGCAGTACTTC.

The chain links TRBV4-2 to TRBJ1-2; D not resolved. Germline V CDR1 and CDR2: LGHNA, YNFKEQ. CDR3 length: 13 amino acids. Trimming took off 2 bases at V and 2 bases at J, with 6 bases between the two ends. DNA of the CDR3: TGTGCCAGCAGCCAACCCGGGAACTATGGCTACACCTTC. It yields the protein CASSQPGNYGYTF.

J is TRBJ1-1 and V is TRBV6-5; possibly TRBD1 for D (5 bases). V lost 0 bases, J lost 4 bases, and 12 bases lay in between. Per germline, CDR1 MNHEY and CDR2 SVGAGI. This CDR3 spans 15 amino acids. The CDR3 loop is CASSYSGAVSTEAFF. For the CDR3, the DNA is TGTGCCAGCAGTTACTCAGGGGCAGTGAGCACTGAAGCTTTCTTT.

The chain employs TRBV6-5 and TRBJ2-5, with TRBD1 identical over 7 bases. The CDR3 consists of 16 residues. The junction had 9 bases not matched to a gene; V was cut back by 0 bases and J by 5 bases. The germline CDR1 and CDR2 sequences are MNHEY and SVGAGI. This chain's CDR3 is CASSYSTGRLGETQYF. The DNA of the CDR3 is TGTGCCAGCAGTTACTCGACAGGGCGTCTCGGCGAGACCCAGTACTTC.

This clone was counted a few times. V gene TRBV7-7 combines with J gene TRBJ2-5; maybe TRBD2 (5 bases). The CDR3 spans 12 residues. Germline V lookup: CDR1 SSHAT, CDR2 FNYEAQ (reference sequence). The V end was cut by 11 bases, the J end by 2 bases, with 12 bases between. CDR3 nucleotides: TGTGCCGCGGGTCGGGATCAAGAGACCCAGTACTTC. It codes for CAAGRDQETQYF.

This clone was picked up a small number of times. This chain connects TRBV28 to TRBJ2-7; tentative D call: TRBD2 (5 bases). V was pared by 3 bases and J by 3 bases, with 6 bases between. Per germline, CDR1 MDHEN and CDR2 SYDVKM. The CDR3 extends over 12 amino acids. The CDR3 loop reads CASSFEGYEQYF. The CDR3 DNA sequence: TGTGCCAGCAGTTTCGAGGGCTACGAGCAGTACTTC. The variable domain in full, with the rest retrieved from reference TRBV28 and TRBJ2-7, is DVKVTQSSRYLVKRTGEKVFLECVQDMDHENMFWYRQDPGLGLRLIYFSYDVKMKEKGDIPEGYSVSREKKERFSLILESASTNQTSMYLCASSFEGYEQYFGPGTRLTVT.